These T cell receptor beta chains were read from a single sample in a study of shared clonotypes between healthy human individuals. Only in-frame clones appear in the TCRdb table, and some are missing; sequencing was by immunoSEQ multiplex PCR. Of millions of clones detected, about 92% appear once; the ten largest clones hold more than 0.12%. Sequences were obtained from naive CD4+ T cells sorted from blood. The receptors come from a man aged 18 to 30 in good health. Both conserved end residues are trimmed from each CDR3.

V: TRBV9; J: TRBJ1-2; CDR3: ASSAGQGTYGYT
V: TRBV11-2; J: TRBJ2-5; CDR3: ASSLGDRPFLETQY
V: TRBV7-2; J: TRBJ1-2; CDR3: ASSSNDYGYT
V: TRBV4-1; J: TRBJ1-5; CDR3: ASSQAQGAQPQH
V: TRBV12-2; J: TRBJ2-1; CDR3: ASRLGNSGPRGEQF
V: TRBV11-3; J: TRBJ2-4; CDR3: ASSLGDSLGGKNIQY
V: TRBV19; J: TRBJ1-5; CDR3: ASSPLRGSSNQPQH
V: TRBV30; J: TRBJ2-2; CDR3: AWVRQGANTGELF
V: TRBV6-1; J: TRBJ2-1; CDR3: ASSERGTGSYNEQF
V: TRBV2; J: TRBJ1-5; CDR3: ASGMSQPQH
V: TRBV11-2; J: TRBJ1-1; CDR3: ASSLGKIMKLDTEAF
V: TRBV7-2; J: TRBJ2-7; CDR3: ASSYLAGKGYYEQY
V: TRBV7-8; J: TRBJ2-7; CDR3: ASSLEASGSLHEQY
V: TRBV6-5; J: TRBJ2-4; CDR3: ASSYVGGKQY
V: TRBV7-2; J: TRBJ1-4; CDR3: ASSPFADSNEKLF
V: TRBV6-5; J: TRBJ1-2; CDR3: ASSSGNRGYGYT
V: TRBV12-5; J: TRBJ1-5; CDR3: ASVLGVSQPQH
V: TRBV28; J: TRBJ1-1; CDR3: ASSRGTPGTF
V: TRBV10-3; J: TRBJ2-4; CDR3: AISEGVGDIQY